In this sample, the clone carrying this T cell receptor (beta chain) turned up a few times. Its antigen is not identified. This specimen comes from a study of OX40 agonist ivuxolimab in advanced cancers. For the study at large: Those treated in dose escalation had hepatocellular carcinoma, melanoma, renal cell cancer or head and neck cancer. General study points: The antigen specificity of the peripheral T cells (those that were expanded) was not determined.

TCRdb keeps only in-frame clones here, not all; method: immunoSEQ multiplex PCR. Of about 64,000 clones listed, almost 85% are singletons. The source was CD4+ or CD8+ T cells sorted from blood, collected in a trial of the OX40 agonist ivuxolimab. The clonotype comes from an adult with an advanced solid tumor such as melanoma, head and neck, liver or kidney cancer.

The CDR3 protein is CASSIPGQGGGGELFF. CDR3 in DNA: TGTGCCAGCAGCATCCCGGGACAGGGCGGCGGCGGGGAGCTGTTTTTT. This chain connects TRBV2 to TRBJ2-2; 9 nucleotides agree with TRBD1. Germline assignment: CDR1 SNHLY and CDR2 FYNNEI. Losses at the gene ends were 6 bases for V and 7 bases for J; bases not matched to a gene: 12. This CDR3 is built from 16 residues.